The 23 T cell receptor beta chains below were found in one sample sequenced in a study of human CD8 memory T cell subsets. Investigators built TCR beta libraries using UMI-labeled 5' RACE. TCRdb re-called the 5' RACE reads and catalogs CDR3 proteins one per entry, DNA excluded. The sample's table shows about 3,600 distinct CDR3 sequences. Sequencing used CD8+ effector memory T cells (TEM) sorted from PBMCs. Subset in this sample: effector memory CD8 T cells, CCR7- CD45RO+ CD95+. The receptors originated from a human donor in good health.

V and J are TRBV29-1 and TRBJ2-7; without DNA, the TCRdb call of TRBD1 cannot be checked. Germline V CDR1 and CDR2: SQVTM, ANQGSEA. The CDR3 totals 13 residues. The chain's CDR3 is CSVVGTGRYEQYF.

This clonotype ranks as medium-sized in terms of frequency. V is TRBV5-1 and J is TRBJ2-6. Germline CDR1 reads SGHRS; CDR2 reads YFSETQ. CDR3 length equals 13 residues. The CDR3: CASSLQGANVLTF. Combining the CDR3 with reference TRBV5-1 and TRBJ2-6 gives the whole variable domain KAGVTQTPRYLIKTRGQQVTLSCSPISGHRSVSWYQQTPGQGLQFLFEYFSETQRNKGNFPGRFSGRQFSNSRSEMNVSTLELGDSALYLCASSLQGANVLTFGAGSRLTVL.

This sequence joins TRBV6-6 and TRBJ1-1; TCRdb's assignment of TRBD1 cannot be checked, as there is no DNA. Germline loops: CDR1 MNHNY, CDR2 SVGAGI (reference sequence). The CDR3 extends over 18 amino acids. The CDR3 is CASSYSRPQGQRNTEAFF.

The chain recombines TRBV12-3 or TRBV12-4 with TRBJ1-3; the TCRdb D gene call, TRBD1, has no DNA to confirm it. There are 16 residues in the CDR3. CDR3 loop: CASSSWTGDSGNTIYF.

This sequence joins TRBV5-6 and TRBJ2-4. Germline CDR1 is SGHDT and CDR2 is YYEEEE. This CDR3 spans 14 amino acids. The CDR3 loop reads CASSLSAGKNIQYF. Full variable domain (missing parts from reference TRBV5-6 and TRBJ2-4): DAGVTQSPTHLIKTRGQQVTLRCSPKSGHDTVSWYQQALGQGPQFIFQYYEEEERQRGNFPDRFSGHQFPNYSSELNVNALLLGDSALYLCASSLSAGKNIQYFGAGTRLSVL.

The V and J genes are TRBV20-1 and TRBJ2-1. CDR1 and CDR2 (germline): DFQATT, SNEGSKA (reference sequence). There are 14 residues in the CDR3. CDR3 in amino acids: CSARDGSSYNEQFF.

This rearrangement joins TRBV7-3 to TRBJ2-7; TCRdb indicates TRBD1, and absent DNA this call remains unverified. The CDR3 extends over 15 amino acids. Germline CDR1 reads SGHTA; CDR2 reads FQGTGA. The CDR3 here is CASSPGVGTGYEQYF.

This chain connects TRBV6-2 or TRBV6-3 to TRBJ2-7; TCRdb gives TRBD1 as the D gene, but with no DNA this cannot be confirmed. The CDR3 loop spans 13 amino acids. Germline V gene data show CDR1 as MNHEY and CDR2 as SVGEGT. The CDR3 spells CASSWDSSYEQYF.

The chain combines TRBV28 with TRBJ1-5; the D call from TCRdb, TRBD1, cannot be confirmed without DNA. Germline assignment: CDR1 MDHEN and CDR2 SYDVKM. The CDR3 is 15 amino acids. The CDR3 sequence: CASSLIQGGNQPQHF.

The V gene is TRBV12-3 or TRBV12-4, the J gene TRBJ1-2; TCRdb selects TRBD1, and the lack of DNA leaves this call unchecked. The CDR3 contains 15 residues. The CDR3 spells CASSPAGTFNYGYTF.

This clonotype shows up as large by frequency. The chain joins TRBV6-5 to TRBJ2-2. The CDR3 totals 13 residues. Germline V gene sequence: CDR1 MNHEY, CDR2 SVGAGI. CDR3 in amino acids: CASSADNGGELFF.

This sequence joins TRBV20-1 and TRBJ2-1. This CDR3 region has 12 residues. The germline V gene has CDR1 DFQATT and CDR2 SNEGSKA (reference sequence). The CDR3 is CSARELGSEQFF.

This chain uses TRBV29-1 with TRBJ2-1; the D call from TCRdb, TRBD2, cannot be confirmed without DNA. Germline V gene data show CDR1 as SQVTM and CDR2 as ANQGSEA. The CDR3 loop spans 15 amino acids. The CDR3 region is CSVEEGTSGSNEQFF.

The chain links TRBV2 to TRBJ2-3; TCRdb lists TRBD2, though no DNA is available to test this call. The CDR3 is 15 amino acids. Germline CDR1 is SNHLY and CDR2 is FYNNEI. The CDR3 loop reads CASSEARIAGSTQYF.

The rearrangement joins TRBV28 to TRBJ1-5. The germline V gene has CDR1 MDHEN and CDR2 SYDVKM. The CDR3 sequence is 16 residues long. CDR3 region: CASSSKAGFGNQPQHF. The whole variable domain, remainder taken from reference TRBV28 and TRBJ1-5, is DVKVTQSSRYLVKRTGEKVFLECVQDMDHENMFWYRQDPGLGLRLIYFSYDVKMKEKGDIPEGYSVSREKKERFSLILESASTNQTSMYLCASSSKAGFGNQPQHFGDGTRLSIL.

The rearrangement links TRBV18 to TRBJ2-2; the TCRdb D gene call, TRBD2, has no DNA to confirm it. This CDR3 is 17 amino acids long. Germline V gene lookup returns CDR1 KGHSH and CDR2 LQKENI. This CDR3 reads CASSPTFGGSAGGELFF.

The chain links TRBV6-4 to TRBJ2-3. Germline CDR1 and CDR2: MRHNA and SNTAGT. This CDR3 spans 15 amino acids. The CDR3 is CASSDEAASTDTQYF.

CDR3 residues: CASRAEGRETQYF. The chain carries TRBV7-9 and TRBJ2-5; TCRdb names TRBD2, which stays unverified in the absence of DNA. The CDR3 length is 13 residues. The V gene's germline CDR1 is SEHNR and CDR2 FQNEAQ (reference sequence).

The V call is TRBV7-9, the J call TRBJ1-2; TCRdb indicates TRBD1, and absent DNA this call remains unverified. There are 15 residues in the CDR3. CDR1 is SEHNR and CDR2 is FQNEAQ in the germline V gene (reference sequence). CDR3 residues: CASSLRTGPNYGYTF.

CDR3: CATSDYGETQYF. The genes are TRBV24-1 and TRBJ2-5. CDR3 size: 12 residues. Germline V gene sequence: CDR1 KGHDR, CDR2 SFDVKD.

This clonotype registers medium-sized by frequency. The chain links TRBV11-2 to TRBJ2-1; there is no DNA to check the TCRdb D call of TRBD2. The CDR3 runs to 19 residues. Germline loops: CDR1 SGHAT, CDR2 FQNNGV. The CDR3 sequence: CASNPGDGLAGGPYNEQFF.

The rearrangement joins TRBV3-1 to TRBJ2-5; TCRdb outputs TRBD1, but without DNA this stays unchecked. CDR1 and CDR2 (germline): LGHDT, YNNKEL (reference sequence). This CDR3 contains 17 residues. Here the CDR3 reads CASSQEPPGGKKETQYF.

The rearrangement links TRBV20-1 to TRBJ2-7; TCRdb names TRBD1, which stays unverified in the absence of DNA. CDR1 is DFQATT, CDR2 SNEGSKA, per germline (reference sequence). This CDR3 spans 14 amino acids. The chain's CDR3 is CSAPREREPYEQYF.